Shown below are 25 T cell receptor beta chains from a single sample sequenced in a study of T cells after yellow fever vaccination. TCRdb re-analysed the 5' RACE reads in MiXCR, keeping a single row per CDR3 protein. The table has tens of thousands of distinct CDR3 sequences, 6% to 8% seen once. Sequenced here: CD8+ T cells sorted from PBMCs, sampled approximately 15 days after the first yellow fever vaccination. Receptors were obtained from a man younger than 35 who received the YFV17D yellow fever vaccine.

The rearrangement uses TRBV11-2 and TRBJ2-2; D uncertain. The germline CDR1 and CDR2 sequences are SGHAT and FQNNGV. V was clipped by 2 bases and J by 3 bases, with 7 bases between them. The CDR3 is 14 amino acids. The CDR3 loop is CASSLSLYTGELFF. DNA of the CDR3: TGTGCCAGCAGCTTAAGTCTCTACACCGGGGAGCTGTTTTTT. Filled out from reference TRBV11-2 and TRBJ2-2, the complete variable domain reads EAGVAQSPRYKIIEKRQSVAFWCNPISGHATLYWYQQILGQGPKLLIQFQNNGVVDDSQLPKDRFSAERLKGVDSTLKIQPAKLEDSAVYLCASSLSLYTGELFFGEGSRLTVL.

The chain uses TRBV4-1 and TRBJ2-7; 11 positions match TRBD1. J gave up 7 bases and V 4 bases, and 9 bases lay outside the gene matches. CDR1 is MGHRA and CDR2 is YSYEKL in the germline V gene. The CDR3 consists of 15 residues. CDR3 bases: TGCGCCAGCAGCCCCCGACGGACAGGGGGCCCGGAGCAGTACTTC. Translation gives CASSPRRTGGPEQYF.

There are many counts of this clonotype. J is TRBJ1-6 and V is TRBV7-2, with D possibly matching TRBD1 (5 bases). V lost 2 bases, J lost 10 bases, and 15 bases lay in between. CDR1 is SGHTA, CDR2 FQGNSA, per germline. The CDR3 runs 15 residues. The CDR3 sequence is CASSLRGRGQSPLHF. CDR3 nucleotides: TGTGCCAGCAGCTTAAGGGGACGAGGGCAATCACCCCTCCACTTT.

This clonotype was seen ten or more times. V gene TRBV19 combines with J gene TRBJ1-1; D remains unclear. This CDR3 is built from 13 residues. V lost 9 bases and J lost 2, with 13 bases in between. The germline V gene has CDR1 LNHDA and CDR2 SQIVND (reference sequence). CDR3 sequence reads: CASGPWVNTEAFF. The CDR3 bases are TGTGCCAGCGGGCCTTGGGTCAACACTGAAGCTTTCTTT.

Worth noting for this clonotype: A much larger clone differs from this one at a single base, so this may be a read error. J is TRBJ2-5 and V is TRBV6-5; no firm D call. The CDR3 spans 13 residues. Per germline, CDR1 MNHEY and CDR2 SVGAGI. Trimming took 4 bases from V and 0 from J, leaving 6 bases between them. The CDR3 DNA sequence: TGTGCCAGCAGTTTCCGGTACCAAGAGACCCAGTACTTC. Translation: CASSFRYQETQYF.

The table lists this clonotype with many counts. CDR3 sequence (DNA): TGTGCCAGCAGCCAGCGGGGGGTCCCTTACAATGAGCAGTTCTTC. Translating gives CASSQRGVPYNEQFF. The V call is TRBV11-3, the J call TRBJ2-1, with 9 bases matching TRBD2. From germline, CDR1 is SGHNT and CDR2 YENEEA. The CDR3 spans 15 residues. The ends lost 5 bases at V and 4 bases at J; junction bases unmatched: 6.

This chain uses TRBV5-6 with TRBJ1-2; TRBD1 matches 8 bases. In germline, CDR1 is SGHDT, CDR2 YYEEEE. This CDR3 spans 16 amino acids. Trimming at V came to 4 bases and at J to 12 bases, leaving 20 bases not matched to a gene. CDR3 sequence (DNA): TGTGCCAGCAGCCGCAATACAAATTGGGGGACAGGCCAGAACACCTTC. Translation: CASSRNTNWGTGQNTF.

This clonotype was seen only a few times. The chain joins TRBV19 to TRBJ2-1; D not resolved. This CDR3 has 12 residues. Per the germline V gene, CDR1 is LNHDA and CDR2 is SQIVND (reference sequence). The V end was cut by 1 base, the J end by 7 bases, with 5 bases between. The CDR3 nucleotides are TGTGCCAGTAGTATAGCCGGGAATGAGCAGTTCTTC. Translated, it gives CASSIAGNEQFF.

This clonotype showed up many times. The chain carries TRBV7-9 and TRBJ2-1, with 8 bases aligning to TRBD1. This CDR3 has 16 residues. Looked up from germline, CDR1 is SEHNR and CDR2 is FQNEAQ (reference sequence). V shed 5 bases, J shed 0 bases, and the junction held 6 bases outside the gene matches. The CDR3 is CASSPRTGPSYNEQFF. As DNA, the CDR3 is TGTGCCAGCAGCCCCCGGACAGGGCCCTCCTACAATGAGCAGTTCTTC.

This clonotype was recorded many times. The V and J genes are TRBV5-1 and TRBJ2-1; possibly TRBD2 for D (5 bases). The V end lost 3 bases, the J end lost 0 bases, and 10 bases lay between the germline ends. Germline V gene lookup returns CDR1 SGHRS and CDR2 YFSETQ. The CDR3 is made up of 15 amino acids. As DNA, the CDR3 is TGCGCCAGCAGCTCGGGGTGGGGCTCCTACAATGAGCAGTTCTTC. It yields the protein CASSSGWGSYNEQFF.

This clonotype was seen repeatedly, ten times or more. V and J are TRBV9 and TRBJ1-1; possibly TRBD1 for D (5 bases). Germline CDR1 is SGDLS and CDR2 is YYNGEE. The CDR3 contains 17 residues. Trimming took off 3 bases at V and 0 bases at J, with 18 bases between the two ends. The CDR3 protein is CASSEKMGTAMNTEAFF. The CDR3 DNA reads TGTGCCAGCAGCGAGAAAATGGGGACCGCGATGAACACTGAAGCTTTCTTT. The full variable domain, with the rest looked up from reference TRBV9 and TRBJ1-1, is DSGVTQTPKHLITATGQRVTLRCSPRSGDLSVYWYQQSLDQGLQFLIQYYNGEERAKGNILERFSAQQFPDLHSELNLSSLELGDSALYFCASSEKMGTAMNTEAFFGQGTRLTVV.

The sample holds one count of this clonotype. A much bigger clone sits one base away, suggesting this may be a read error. The CDR3 coding sequence is TGTGCCAGCAGCCCTAGGCAGGGTGTGTACAATGAGCAGTACTTC. Protein sequence: CASSPRQGVYNEQYF. The chain carries TRBV5-5 and TRBJ2-1; D may be TRBD1 (5 bases). The J call is doubtful: the DNA matches TRBJ2-7 better. Germline CDR1 reads SGHKS; CDR2 reads YYEKEE (reference sequence). CDR3 length: 15 residues.

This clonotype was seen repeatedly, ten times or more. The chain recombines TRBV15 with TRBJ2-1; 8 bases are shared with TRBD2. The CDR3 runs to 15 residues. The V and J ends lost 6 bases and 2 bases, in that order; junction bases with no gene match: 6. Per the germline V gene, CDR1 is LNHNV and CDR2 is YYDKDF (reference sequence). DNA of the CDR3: TGTGCCACCAGTTCCGGGGGGGCCCCCTACAATGAGCAGTTCTTC. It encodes CATSSGGAPYNEQFF.

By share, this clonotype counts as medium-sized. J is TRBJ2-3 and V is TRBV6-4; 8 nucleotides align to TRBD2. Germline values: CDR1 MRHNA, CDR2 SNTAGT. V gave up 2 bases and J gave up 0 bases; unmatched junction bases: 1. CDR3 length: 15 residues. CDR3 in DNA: TGTGCCAGCAGTGACGGACTAGCTAGCACAGATACGCAGTATTTT. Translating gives CASSDGLASTDTQYF.

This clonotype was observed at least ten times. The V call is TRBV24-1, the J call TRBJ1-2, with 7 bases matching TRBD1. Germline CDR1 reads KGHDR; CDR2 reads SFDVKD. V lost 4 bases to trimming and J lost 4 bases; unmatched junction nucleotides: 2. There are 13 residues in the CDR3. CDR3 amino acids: CATSEAGGYGYTF. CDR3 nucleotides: TGTGCCACCAGTGAAGCAGGGGGCTATGGCTACACCTTC.

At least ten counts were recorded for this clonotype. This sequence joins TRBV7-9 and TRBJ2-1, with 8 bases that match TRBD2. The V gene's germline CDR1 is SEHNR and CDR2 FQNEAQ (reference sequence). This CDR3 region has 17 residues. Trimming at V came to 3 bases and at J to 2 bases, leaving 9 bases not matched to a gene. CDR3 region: CASSFSRSGGTYNEQFF. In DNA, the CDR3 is TGTGCCAGCAGCTTCTCACGGAGCGGGGGTACCTACAATGAGCAGTTCTTC.

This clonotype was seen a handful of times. The CDR3 nucleotides are TGTGCCAGCAGCTTTGGCGGAGATACGCAGTATTTT. Translated: CASSFGGDTQYF. This chain joins TRBV11-2 and TRBJ2-3; D is ambiguous. The CDR3 has 12 amino acids. The germline V gene has CDR1 SGHAT and CDR2 FQNNGV. V was cut by 3 bases and J by 5 bases, with 6 bases left in between.

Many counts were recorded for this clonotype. Here the CDR3 reads CASSIGQAETQYF. CDR3 bases: TGCGCCAGCAGCATCGGACAGGCGGAGACCCAGTACTTC. The rearrangement uses TRBV5-1 and TRBJ2-5, with 7 nucleotides matching TRBD1. Germline assignment: CDR1 SGHRS and CDR2 YFSETQ. The CDR3 length is 13 residues. The trim removed 4 bases at V and 5 bases at J, leaving 5 bases unmatched.

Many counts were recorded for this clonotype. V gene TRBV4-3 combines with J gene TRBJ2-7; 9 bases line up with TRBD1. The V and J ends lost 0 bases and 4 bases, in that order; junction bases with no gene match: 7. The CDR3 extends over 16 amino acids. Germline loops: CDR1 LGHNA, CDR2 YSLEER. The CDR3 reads CASSQDLTGGAYEQYF. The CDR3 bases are TGCGCCAGCAGCCAAGATCTTACAGGGGGCGCGTACGAGCAGTACTTC.

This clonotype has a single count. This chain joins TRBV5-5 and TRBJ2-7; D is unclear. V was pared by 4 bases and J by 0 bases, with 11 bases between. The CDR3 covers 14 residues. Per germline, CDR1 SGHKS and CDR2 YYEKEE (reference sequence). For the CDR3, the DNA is TGTGCCAGCAGCCCTGCACCCAGCTCCTACGAGCAGTACTTC. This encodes CASSPAPSSYEQYF. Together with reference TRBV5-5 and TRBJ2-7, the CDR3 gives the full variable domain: DAGVTQSPTHLIKTRGQQVTLRCSPISGHKSVSWYQQVLGQGPQFIFQYYEKEERGRGNFPDRFSARQFPNYSSELNVNALLLGDSALYLCASSPAPSSYEQYFGPGTRLTVT.

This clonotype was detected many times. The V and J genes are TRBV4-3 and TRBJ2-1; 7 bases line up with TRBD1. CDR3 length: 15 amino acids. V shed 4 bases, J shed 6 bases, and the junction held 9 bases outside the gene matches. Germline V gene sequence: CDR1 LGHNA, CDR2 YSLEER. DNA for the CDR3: TGCGCCAGCAGCCGGAGTCTCCGGGACAGCAATGAGCAGTTCTTC. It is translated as CASSRSLRDSNEQFF.

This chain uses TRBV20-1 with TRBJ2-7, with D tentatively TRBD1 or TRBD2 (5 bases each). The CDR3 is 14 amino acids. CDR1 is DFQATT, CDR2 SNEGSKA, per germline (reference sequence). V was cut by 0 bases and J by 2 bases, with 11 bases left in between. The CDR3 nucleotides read TGCAGTGCTAGAGATTTAGAGGGGACCTACGAGCAGTACGTC. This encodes CSARDLEGTYEQYV.

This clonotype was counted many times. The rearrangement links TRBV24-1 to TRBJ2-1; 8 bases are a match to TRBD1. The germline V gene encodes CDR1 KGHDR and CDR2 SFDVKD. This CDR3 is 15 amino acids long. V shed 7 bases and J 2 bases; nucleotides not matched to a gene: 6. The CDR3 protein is CATRKGQDTYNEQFF. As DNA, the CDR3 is TGTGCCACCAGAAAGGGACAGGATACCTACAATGAGCAGTTCTTC.

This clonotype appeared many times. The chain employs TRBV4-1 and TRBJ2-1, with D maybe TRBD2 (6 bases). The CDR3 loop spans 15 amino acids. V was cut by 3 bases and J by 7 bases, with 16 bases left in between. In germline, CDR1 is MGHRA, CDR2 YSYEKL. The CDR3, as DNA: TGCGCCAGCAGCCAGAGACTAGGGTCAGGGAATGAGCAGTTCTTC. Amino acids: CASSQRLGSGNEQFF.

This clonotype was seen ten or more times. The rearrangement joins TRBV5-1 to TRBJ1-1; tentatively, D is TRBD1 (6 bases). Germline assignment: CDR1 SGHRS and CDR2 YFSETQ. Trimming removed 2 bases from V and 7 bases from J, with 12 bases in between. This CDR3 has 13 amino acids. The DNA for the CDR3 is TGCGCCAGCAGCTTCACAGCAGGGGATGAAGCTTTCTTT. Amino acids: CASSFTAGDEAFF.